Given below is one T cell receptor beta chain in context. Its antigen is not identified. At one end the junction does not follow the germline gene, possibly because of a read error. The sample comes from a study of blood T cells in healthy people across ages. CDR3 length: 14 residues. Germline V gives CDR1 MGHRA, CDR2 YSYEKL. General study results and limits: There were more naive CD4+ cells and higher diversity in long-lived donors than in aged donors.

Together with a sample-barcoded 5' primer, a J-beta primer mix was included in a second PCR lasting roughly 6 to 12 cycles. Each TCR beta cDNA got a 12-nucleotide random molecular identifier. TCRdb redid the calling of the 5' RACE reads with MiXCR, one entry per CDR3 protein. The data show about 1.1 million distinct CDR3 sequences, around two fifths seen once. This clonotype was sampled from a man aged 18 to 30 in good health. The sequencing input was blood. V usage is TRBV4-1 and J usage is TRBJ2-1, with D possibly matching TRBD2 (6 bases). The CDR3 loop reads CASSQLVGLNKQFF. The CDR3 DNA follows: TGCGCCAGCAGCCAGTTGGTGGGACTCAATAAGCAGTTCTTC.